The 13 T cell receptor beta chains in this list originate from one sample, sequenced in a study of T cells in localized non-small cell lung cancer. Measured with immunoSEQ multiplex PCR; TCRdb has only the in-frame clones, and not every one. This sample carries under 75,000 clones, approximately 87% of them seen once, and the ten largest clones take around a fifth. This specimen was peripheral blood, taken before any cancer treatment. These receptors all stem from a male donor older than 55 with stage III squamous cell lung carcinoma.

This chain joins TRBV2 and TRBJ1-3; maybe TRBD1 (5 bases). CDR1 and CDR2 (germline): SNHLY, FYNNEI. With 3 bases removed from V and 9 bases from J, the gap between germline ends came to 9 bases. CDR3 length: 12 amino acids. As DNA, the CDR3 is TGTGCCAGCAGTGACAAGGGGACCACCATATATTTT. Protein sequence: CASSDKGTTIYF.

The chain has TRBV5-1 and TRBJ1-3, with TRBD1 matching 10 bases. This CDR3 has 16 amino acids. V lost 1 base and J lost 2; bases outside the gene matches: 3. The germline V gene has CDR1 SGHRS and CDR2 YFSETQ. CDR3 sequence reads: CASSLKGQGTGNTIYF. CDR3 sequence (DNA): TGCGCCAGCAGCTTGAAGGGACAGGGGACTGGAAACACCATATATTTT.

This chain connects TRBV5-6 to TRBJ2-7, with 8 bases matching TRBD1. The CDR3 covers 13 residues. CDR1 SGHDT and CDR2 YYEEEE come from the germline V gene. The junction had 4 bases not matched to a gene; V was cut back by 4 bases and J by 4 bases. The CDR3, as DNA: TGTGCCAGCAGCCCGGACAGGGCGTACGAGCAGTACTTC. Its protein is CASSPDRAYEQYF. Full variable domain (remainder filled in from reference TRBV5-6 and TRBJ2-7): DAGVTQSPTHLIKTRGQQVTLRCSPKSGHDTVSWYQQALGQGPQFIFQYYEEEERQRGNFPDRFSGHQFPNYSSELNVNALLLGDSALYLCASSPDRAYEQYFGPGTRLTVT.

The chain couples TRBV7-9 to TRBJ2-5; 10 bases fit TRBD1. The length of the CDR3 is 15 residues. The V gene's germline CDR1 is SEHNR and CDR2 FQNEAQ (reference sequence). The J segment lost 3 bases and the V segment lost 2 bases, leaving 3 bases of the junction unmatched. The CDR3 DNA reads as TGTGCCAGCAGCTTAATAGGGACAGGGGAAGAGACCCAGTACTTC. Its protein product is CASSLIGTGEETQYF.

The rearrangement joins TRBV10-3 to TRBJ2-5; D may match TRBD1 or TRBD2 (6 bases each). The germline gives CDR1 ENHRY, CDR2 SYGVKD. V was pared by 7 bases and J by 2 bases, with 14 bases between. This CDR3 is 14 amino acids long. The CDR3 is CAIKGGGTQETQYF. The CDR3 DNA sequence: TGTGCCATCAAAGGAGGGGGAACACAAGAGACCCAGTACTTC.

CDR3 bases: TGTGCCAGCACCCCCGGGACAGGGTATGGCTACACCTTC. This encodes CASTPGTGYGYTF. The V and J genes are TRBV2 and TRBJ1-2; 9 bases fit TRBD1. Germline V gene data show CDR1 as SNHLY and CDR2 as FYNNEI. This CDR3 has 13 amino acids. V was pared by 7 bases and J by 5 bases, with 5 bases of the junction left unmatched.

The rearrangement uses TRBV5-6 and TRBJ1-1, with a tentative D call TRBD1 (6 bases). Deletions cut 1 base from V and 0 bases from J, with 13 bases between. Looked up from germline, CDR1 is SGHDT and CDR2 is YYEEEE. The CDR3 loop spans 16 amino acids. The CDR3 is CASSLRTVKMNTEAFF. DNA for the CDR3: TGTGCCAGCAGCTTGCGGACAGTGAAAATGAACACTGAAGCTTTCTTT.

The V call is TRBV5-1, the J call TRBJ2-5, with D unclear. Trimming took 0 bases from V and 1 from J, leaving 10 bases between them. The CDR3 contains 15 residues. From germline, CDR1 is SGHRS and CDR2 YFSETQ. CDR3 in DNA: TGCGCCAGCAGCTTGGGTGGCGCCCTCCAAGAGACCCAGTACTTC. This sequence encodes CASSLGGALQETQYF.

The chain has TRBV7-2 and TRBJ1-1; D might be TRBD1 (5 bases). Looked up from germline, CDR1 is SGHTA and CDR2 is FQGNSA. V gave up 1 base and J gave up 6 bases, with 12 bases separating them. The CDR3 covers 14 residues. This CDR3 reads CASSLGTGRAEAFF. The CDR3 DNA follows: TGTGCCAGCAGCTTAGGGACGGGGCGAGCTGAAGCTTTCTTT.

In its sample, this clone was seen a few times. For the CDR3, the DNA is TGTGCCAGTAGTATAGATCAAGGGACAGATACGCAGTATTTT. Translation: CASSIDQGTDTQYF. This chain uses TRBV19 with TRBJ2-3; D uncertain. The length of the CDR3 is 14 residues. V gave up 0 bases and J gave up 3 bases, with 7 bases separating them. Germline V gene data show CDR1 as LNHDA and CDR2 as SQIVND (reference sequence).

The chain joins TRBV5-6 to TRBJ1-3; unclear D gene. V lost 0 bases, J lost 4 bases, and 8 bases lay in between. The germline gives CDR1 SGHDT, CDR2 YYEEEE. The CDR3 loop spans 14 amino acids. CDR3 nucleotide sequence: TGTGCCAGCAGCTTGGATCTCGGAGGAAACACCATATATTTT. Protein product: CASSLDLGGNTIYF.

This rearrangement joins TRBV28 to TRBJ2-7; 8 positions match TRBD1. Per the germline V gene, CDR1 is MDHEN and CDR2 is SYDVKM. Trimming took 6 bases from V and 1 from J; bases not matched to a gene: 11. This CDR3 spans 16 amino acids. The CDR3 spells CASRRRDRTPSYEQYF. The CDR3 nucleotides are TGTGCCAGCAGACGTCGGGACAGGACACCTTCCTACGAGCAGTACTTC. The whole variable domain, remainder taken from reference TRBV28 and TRBJ2-7, is DVKVTQSSRYLVKRTGEKVFLECVQDMDHENMFWYRQDPGLGLRLIYFSYDVKMKEKGDIPEGYSVSREKKERFSLILESASTNQTSMYLCASRRRDRTPSYEQYFGPGTRLTVT.

This clone was detected only once. J is TRBJ2-3 and V is TRBV7-2, with no clear D. This CDR3 is 12 amino acids long. Germline assignment: CDR1 SGHTA and CDR2 FQGNSA. The V gene lost 5 bases and the J gene lost 1 base, with 4 bases spanning the gap. The CDR3 nucleotides read TGTGCCAGCAGCGGGGGCACAGATACGCAGTATTTT. Protein: CASSGGTDTQYF.